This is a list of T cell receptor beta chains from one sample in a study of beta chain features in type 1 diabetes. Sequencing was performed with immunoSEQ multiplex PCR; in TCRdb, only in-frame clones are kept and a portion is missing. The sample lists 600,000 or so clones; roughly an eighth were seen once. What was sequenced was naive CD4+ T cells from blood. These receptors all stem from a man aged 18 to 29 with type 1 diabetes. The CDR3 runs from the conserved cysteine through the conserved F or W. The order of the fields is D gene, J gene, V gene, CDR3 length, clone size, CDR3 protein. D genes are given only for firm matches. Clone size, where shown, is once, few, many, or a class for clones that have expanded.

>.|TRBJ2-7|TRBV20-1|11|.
CSASATYEQYF
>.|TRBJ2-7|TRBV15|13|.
CATSTGNPYEQYF
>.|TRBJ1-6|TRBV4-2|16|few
CASSQVPGQLYSPLHF
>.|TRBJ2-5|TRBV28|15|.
CASRPPTGGQETQYF
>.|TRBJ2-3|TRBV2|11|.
CASRPQDTQYF
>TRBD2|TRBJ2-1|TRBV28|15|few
CASRLAGGTYNEQFF
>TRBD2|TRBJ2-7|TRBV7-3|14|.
CASSSGTSGDEQYF
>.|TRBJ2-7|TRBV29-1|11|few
CSHGERGAEYF
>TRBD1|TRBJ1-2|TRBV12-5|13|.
CASGLDGQAGYTF
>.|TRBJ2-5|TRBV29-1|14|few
CSVEVEGGSKTQYF
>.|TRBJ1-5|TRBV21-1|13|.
CASSSQGGQPQHF
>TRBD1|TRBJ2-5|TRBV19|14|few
CASSTTGVRETQYF
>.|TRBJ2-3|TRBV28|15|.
CASSLNPGSTDTQYF
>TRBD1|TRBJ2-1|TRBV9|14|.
CASSFLTGDNEQFF